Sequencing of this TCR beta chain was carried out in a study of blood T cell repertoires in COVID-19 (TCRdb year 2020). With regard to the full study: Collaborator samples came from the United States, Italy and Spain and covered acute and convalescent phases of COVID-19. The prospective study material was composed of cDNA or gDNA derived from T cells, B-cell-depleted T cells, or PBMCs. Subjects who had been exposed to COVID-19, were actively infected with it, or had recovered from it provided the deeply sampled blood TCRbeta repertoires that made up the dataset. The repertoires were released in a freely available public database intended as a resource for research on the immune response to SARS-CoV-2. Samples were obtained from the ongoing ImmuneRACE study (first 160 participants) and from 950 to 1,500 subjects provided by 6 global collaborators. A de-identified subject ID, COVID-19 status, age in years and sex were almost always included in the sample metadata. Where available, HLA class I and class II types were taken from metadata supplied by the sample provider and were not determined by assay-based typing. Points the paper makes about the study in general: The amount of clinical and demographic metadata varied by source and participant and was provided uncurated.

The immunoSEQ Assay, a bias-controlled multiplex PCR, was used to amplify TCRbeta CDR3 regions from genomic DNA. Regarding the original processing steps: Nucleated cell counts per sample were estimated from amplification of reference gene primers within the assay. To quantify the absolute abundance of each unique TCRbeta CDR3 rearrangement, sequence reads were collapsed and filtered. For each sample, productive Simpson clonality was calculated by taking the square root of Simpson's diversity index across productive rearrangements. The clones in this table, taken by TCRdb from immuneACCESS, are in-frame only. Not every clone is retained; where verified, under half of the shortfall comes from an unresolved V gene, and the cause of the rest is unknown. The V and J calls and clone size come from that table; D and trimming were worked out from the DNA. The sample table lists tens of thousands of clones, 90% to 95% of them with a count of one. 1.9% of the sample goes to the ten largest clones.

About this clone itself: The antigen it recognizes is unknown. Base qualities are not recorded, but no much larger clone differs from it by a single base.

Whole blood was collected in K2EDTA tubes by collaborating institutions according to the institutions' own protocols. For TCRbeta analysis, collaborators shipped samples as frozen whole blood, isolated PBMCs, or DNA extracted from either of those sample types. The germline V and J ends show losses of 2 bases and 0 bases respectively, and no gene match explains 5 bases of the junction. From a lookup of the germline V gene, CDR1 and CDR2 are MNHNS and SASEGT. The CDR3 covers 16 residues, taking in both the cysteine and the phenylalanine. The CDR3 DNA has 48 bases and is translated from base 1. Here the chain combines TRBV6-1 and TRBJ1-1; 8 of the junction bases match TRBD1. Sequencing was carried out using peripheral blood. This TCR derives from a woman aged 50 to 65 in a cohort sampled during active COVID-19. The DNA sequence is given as TGTGCCAGCAGTGAATTTAGGACAGGGCTGAACACTGAAGCTTTCTTT. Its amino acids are CASSEFRTGLNTEAFF.